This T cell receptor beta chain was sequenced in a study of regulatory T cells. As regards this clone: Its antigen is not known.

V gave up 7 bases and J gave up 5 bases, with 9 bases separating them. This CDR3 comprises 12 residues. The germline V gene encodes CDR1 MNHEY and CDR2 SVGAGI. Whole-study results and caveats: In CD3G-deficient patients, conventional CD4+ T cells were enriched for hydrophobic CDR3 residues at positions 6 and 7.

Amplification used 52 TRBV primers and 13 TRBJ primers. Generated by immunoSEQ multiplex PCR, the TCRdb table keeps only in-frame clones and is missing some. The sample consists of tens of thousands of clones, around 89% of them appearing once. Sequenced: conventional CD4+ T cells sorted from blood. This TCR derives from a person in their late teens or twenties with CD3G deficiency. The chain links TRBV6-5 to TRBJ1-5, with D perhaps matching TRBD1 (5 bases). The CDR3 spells CASTEQDQPQHF. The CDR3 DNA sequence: TGTGCCAGCACCGAACAGGATCAGCCCCAGCATTTT.